This T cell receptor (beta chain) was sequenced during a study of blood T cell repertoires in COVID-19. The germline V gene encodes CDR1 MNHEY and CDR2 SMNVEV (reference sequence). Trimming removed 8 bases from V and 7 bases from J, with 18 bases in between. There are 13 residues in the CDR3. Original processing notes: Cell counts per sample came from amplifying reference gene primers. TCRdb's copy holds only in-frame clones and misses some; the assay was immunoSEQ multiplex PCR. V, J and clone size are taken as reported in that table, and D and trimming were inferred from the DNA itself. The data hold some 270,000 clones, with around nine tenths observed a single time. The participants were between 18 and 89 years old and came from 20 to 30 US areas. Participants were placed into cohorts based on the clinical history they reported. This clone came up once.

The sequence was obtained from a woman aged 40-49 years who had recovered from COVID-19. Sequenced: PBMCs or T cells enriched from blood (not recorded which). V gene TRBV27 combines with J gene TRBJ2-7, with a possible D match to TRBD1 (6 bases). The DNA for the CDR3 is TGTGCCAGCCGACGGTTACAGGGAGAAGAGCAGTACTTC. Translation: CASRRLQGEEQYF.